This T cell receptor beta chain was obtained from a study of blood T cells in healthy people across ages. PBMCs numbering at least 7 million were isolated per sample. Looked up from germline, CDR1 is SEHNR and CDR2 is FQNEAQ (reference sequence). The CDR3 is 13 residues long. Trimming left V 8 bases short and J 4 bases short, with 13 bases between. General observations from the study: Naive T cell percentage by flow cytometry tracked strongly with beta diversity.

The use of a sample-barcoded 5' primer and a J-beta primer mix characterized a second PCR of about 7 to 12 cycles. TCRdb used MiXCR to reprocess the 5' RACE reads, holding one entry per CDR3 protein. Of fewer than 1,200,000 distinct CDR3 sequences in the sample, under 30% were seen once. This clonotype was recorded a few times. As yet, its antigen is unknown. The sample also formed part of further work on T cells of mothers and their children.

Input material: blood. The chain employs TRBV7-9 and TRBJ2-3, with D possibly matching TRBD1 (5 bases). The source of this sequence is a girl aged 2-10 years in good health. CDR3 in amino acids: CASQGTRSDTQYF. The CDR3 DNA follows: TGTGCCAGCCAGGGTACGAGGTCAGATACGCAGTATTTT.